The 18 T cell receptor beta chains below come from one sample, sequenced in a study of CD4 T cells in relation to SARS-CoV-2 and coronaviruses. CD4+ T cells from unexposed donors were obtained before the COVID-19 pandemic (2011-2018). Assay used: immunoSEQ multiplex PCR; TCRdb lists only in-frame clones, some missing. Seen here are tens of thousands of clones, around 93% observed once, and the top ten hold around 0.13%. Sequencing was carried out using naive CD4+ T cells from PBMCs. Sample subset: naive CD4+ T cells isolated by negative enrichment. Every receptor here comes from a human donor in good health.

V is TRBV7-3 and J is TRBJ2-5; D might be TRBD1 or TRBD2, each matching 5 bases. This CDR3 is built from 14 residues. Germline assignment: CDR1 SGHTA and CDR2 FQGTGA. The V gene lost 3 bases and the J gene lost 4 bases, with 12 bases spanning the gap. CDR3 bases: TGTGCCAGCAGCTTTACGGGACGGGGAGAGACCCAGTACTTC. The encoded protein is CASSFTGRGETQYF.

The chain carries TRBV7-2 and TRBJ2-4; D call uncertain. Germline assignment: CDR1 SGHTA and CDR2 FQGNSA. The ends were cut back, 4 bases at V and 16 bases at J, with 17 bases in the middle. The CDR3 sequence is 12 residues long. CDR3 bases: TGTGCCAGCAGCTCGGATACTATCTCGGTCTACTTC. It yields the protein CASSSDTISVYF. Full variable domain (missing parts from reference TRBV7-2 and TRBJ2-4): GAGVSQSPSNKVTEKGKDVELRCDPISGHTALYWYRQSLGQGLEFLIYFQGNSAPDKSGLPSDRFSAERTGGSVSTLTIQRTQQEDSAVYLCASSSDTISVYFGAGTRLSVL.

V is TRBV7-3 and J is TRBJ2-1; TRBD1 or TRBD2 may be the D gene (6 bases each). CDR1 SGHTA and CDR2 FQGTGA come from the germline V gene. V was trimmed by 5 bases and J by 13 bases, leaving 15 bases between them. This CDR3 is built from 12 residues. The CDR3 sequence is CASSARGGGQFF. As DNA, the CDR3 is TGTGCCAGCAGCGCCAGAGGGGGAGGCCAGTTCTTC.

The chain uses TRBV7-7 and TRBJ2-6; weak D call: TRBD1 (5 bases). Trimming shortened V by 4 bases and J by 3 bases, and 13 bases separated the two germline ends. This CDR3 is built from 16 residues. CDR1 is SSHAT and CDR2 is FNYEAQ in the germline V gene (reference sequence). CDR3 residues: CASSSLPGNGANVLTF. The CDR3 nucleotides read TGTGCCAGCAGCTCCCTCCCAGGGAATGGGGCCAACGTCCTGACTTTC.

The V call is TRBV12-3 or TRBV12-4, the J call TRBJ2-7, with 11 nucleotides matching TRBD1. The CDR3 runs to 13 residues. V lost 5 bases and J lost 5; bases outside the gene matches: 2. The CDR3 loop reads CASSGQGANEQYF. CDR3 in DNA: TGTGCCAGCAGTGGACAGGGGGCGAACGAGCAGTACTTC.

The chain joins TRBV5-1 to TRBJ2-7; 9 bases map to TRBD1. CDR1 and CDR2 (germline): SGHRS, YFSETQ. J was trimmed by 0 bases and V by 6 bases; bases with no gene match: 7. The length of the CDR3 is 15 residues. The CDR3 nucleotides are TGCGCCAGCATGGGGACAGGGTGGAGCTCCTACGAGCAGTACTTC. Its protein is CASMGTGWSSYEQYF.

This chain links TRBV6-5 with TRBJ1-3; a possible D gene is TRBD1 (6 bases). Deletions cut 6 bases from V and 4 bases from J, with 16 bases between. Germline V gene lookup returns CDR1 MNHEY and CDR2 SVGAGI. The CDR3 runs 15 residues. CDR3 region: CASRTQGLGGNTIYF. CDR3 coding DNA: TGTGCCAGCAGAACACAGGGACTTGGCGGAAACACCATATATTTT.

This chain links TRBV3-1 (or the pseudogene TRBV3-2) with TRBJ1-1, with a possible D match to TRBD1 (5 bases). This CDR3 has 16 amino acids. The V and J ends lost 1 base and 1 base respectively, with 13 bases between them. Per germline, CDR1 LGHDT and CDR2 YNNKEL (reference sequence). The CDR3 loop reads CASSQVNPGRNTEAFF. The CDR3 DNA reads TGTGCCAGCAGCCAAGTCAACCCAGGGCGGAACACTGAAGCTTTCTTT.

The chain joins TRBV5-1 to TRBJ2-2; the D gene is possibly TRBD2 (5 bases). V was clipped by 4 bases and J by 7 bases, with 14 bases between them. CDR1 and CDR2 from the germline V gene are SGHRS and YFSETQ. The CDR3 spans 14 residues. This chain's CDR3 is CASSKRSQDGELFF. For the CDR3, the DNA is TGCGCCAGCAGCAAGCGGTCCCAGGACGGGGAGCTGTTTTTT. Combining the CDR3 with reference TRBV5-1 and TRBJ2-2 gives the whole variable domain KAGVTQTPRYLIKTRGQQVTLSCSPISGHRSVSWYQQTPGQGLQFLFEYFSETQRNKGNFPGRFSGRQFSNSRSEMNVSTLELGDSALYLCASSKRSQDGELFFGEGSRLTVL.

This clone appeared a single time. In DNA form, the CDR3 reads TGTGCCAGCTCACCACAACGTGTACTAGCTGCGAACACCGGGGAGCTGTTTTTT. Its protein is CASSPQRVLAANTGELFF. The chain recombines TRBV18 with TRBJ2-2, with D maybe TRBD2 (6 bases). CDR3 length equals 18 residues. Trimming pared 1 base from V and 0 bases from J, leaving 15 bases between. The V gene's germline CDR1 is KGHSH and CDR2 LQKENI.

CDR3 coding DNA: TGTGCCAGCAGTTCCCGGAGGAGTGCAACTAATGAAAAACTGTTTTTT. It codes for CASSSRRSATNEKLFF. The gene calls are TRBV28 and TRBJ1-4; D is unresolved. This CDR3 spans 16 amino acids. Trimming removed 4 bases at V and 0 bases at J, with 12 bases between. Germline assignment: CDR1 MDHEN and CDR2 SYDVKM.

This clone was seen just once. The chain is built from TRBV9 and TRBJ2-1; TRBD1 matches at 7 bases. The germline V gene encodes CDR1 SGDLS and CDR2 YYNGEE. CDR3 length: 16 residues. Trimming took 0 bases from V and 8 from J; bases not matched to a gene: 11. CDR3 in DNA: TGTGCCAGCAGCGTAGGCCCCTCCCTTGGACAGGATGAGCAGTTCTTC. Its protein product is CASSVGPSLGQDEQFF.

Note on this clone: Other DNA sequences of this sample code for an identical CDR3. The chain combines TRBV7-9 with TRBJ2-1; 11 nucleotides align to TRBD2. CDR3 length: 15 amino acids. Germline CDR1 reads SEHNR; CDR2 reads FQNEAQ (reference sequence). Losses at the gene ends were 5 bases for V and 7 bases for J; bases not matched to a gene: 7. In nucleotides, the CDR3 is TGTGCCAGCAGCCTACTAGCGGGAGTCGGAAATGAGCAGTTCTTC. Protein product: CASSLLAGVGNEQFF.

Written as DNA, the CDR3 is TGTGCCAGTAAACCGACAGGGGTCGACACTGAAGCTTTCTTT. It encodes CASKPTGVDTEAFF. The rearrangement links TRBV19 to TRBJ1-1; 8 bases line up with TRBD1. J gave up 3 bases and V 7 bases, and 7 bases lay outside the gene matches. Germline assignment: CDR1 LNHDA and CDR2 SQIVND (reference sequence). The CDR3 consists of 14 residues. The full variable domain, completed using reference TRBV19 and TRBJ1-1, is DGGITQSPKYLFRKEGQNVTLSCEQNLNHDAMYWYRQDPGQGLRLIYYSQIVNDFQKGDIAEGYSVSREKKESFPLTVTSAQKNPTAFYLCASKPTGVDTEAFFGQGTRLTVV.

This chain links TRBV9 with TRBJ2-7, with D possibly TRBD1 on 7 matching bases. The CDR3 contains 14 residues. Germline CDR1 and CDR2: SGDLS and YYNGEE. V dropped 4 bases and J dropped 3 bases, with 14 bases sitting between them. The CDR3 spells CASSTQGGSYEQYF. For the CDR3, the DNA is TGTGCCAGCAGCACCCAGGGGGGCAGCTACGAGCAGTACTTC.

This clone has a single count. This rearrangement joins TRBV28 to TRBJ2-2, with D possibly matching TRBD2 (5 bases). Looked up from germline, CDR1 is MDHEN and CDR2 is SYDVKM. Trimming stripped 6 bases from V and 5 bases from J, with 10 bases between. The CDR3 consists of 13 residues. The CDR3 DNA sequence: TGTGCCAGCAGAGGGCGGGCTACCGGGGAGCTGTTTTTT. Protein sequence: CASRGRATGELFF.

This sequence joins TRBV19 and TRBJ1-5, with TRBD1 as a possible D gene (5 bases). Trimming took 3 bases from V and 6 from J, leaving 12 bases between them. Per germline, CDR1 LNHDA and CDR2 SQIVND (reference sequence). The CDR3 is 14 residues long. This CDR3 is CASSIEGARQPQHF. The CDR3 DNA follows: TGTGCCAGTAGTATCGAAGGGGCTCGTCAGCCCCAGCATTTT.

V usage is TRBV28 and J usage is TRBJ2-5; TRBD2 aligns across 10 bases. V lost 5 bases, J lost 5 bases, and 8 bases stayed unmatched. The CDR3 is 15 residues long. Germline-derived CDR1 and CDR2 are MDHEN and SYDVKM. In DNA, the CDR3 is TGTGCCAGCAGTGGGACTAGCGACCTTAGGGAGACCCAGTACTTC. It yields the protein CASSGTSDLRETQYF.